The 14 T cell receptor beta chains below come from one sample, sequenced in a study of early T cells in non-severe SARS-CoV-2 infection. Each CDR3 protein is one row after TCRdb ran MiXCR on the 5' RACE reads. The sample comprises 55,000 to 65,000 distinct CDR3 sequences, around 10% of which are singletons, and approximately 18% rests with the top ten. The source material was whole blood. The receptors were gathered from an adult who was a healthcare worker with PCR-confirmed SARS-CoV-2 infection or an uninfected control (not recorded which).

This clonotype was counted a few times. The chain uses TRBV27 and TRBJ1-1; D possibly corresponds to TRBD1 (5 bases). The CDR3 runs 13 residues. V was cut by 2 bases and J by 4 bases, with 8 bases left in between. Germline V gene sequence: CDR1 MNHEY, CDR2 SMNVEV (reference sequence). The CDR3 coding sequence is TGTGCCAGCAGTTTAACGGGACGCACTGAAGCTTTCTTT. Its protein is CASSLTGRTEAFF.

This clonotype was seen many times. J is TRBJ2-1 and V is TRBV5-1; 7 bases fit TRBD2. Unmatched junction bases numbered 9, after V lost 5 bases and J lost 7 bases. CDR1 and CDR2 from the germline V gene are SGHRS and YFSETQ. The CDR3 has 14 residues. CDR3 protein: CASSSYSGKNEQFF. The CDR3 nucleotides read TGCGCCAGCAGTTCTTACAGCGGGAAGAATGAGCAGTTCTTC.

This clonotype was picked up a small number of times. The chain uses TRBV10-3 and TRBJ1-1, with TRBD1 identical over 7 bases. Germline CDR1 reads ENHRY; CDR2 reads SYGVKD. V gave up 6 bases and J gave up 7 bases; unmatched junction bases: 5. The length of the CDR3 is 12 residues. The CDR3 DNA sequence: TGTGCCATCAGAGCGGGACAGAGTGAAGCTTTCTTT. Amino acids: CAIRAGQSEAFF.

This CDR3 is CASSKTGTQETQYF. The CDR3 region has the DNA TGTGCCAGCAGCAAGACAGGGACCCAAGAGACCCAGTACTTC. The chain couples TRBV7-9 to TRBJ2-5, with 7 positions matching TRBD1. Germline trimming cut 5 bases from V and 1 base from J; bases unmatched to any gene: 4. CDR1 SEHNR and CDR2 FQNEAQ come from the germline V gene (reference sequence). CDR3 size: 14 residues.

This clonotype was seen ten or more times. V gene TRBV27 combines with J gene TRBJ1-2; possibly TRBD1 for D (5 bases). The germline gives CDR1 MNHEY, CDR2 SMNVEV (reference sequence). The CDR3 extends over 15 amino acids. The germline V and J ends were trimmed by 8 bases and 0 bases, with 16 bases remaining between them. This chain's CDR3 is CASRPIGGSNYGYTF. The CDR3 DNA reads as TGTGCCAGCCGCCCCATCGGGGGTTCTAACTATGGCTACACCTTC.

This clonotype has more than one count but fewer than ten. The chain carries TRBV7-2 and TRBJ2-1; 9 nucleotides align to TRBD1. Per the germline V gene, CDR1 is SGHTA and CDR2 is FQGNSA. There are 14 residues in the CDR3. The junction had 14 bases not matched to a gene; V was cut back by 5 bases and J by 15 bases. The CDR3 loop reads CASSPGTGRPEGFF. The CDR3 DNA sequence: TGTGCCAGCAGCCCGGGGACAGGGCGACCCGAAGGGTTCTTC.

This clonotype appeared a few times. The rearrangement links TRBV4-2 to TRBJ2-7; D is undetermined. The CDR3 length is 15 residues. Germline V gene sequence: CDR1 LGHNA, CDR2 YNFKEQ. Trimming left V 1 base short and J 2 bases short, with 12 bases between. CDR3 sequence (DNA): TGTGCCAGCAGCCAAGGTGGTAGCTCCACCTACGAGCAGTACTTC. Its protein is CASSQGGSSTYEQYF.

This clonotype was observed at least ten times. V is TRBV20-1 and J is TRBJ2-1; 14 bases are a match to TRBD2. The CDR3 loop spans 14 amino acids. The germline V gene has CDR1 DFQATT and CDR2 SNEGSKA (reference sequence). J gave up 10 bases and V 4 bases, and 6 bases lay outside the gene matches. CDR3 amino acids: CSAKTSGRAGEQFF. The CDR3 DNA reads TGCAGTGCTAAGACTAGCGGGAGGGCCGGGGAGCAGTTCTTC.

The chain uses TRBV18 and TRBJ2-1; D is perhaps TRBD2 (5 bases). Trimming removed 4 bases at V and 6 bases at J, with 10 bases between. CDR1 is KGHSH, CDR2 LQKENI, per germline. The CDR3 loop spans 13 amino acids. The CDR3 region is CASSLIGINEQFF. In nucleotides, the CDR3 is TGTGCCAGCTCACTCATCGGGATCAATGAGCAGTTCTTC.

The CDR3, as DNA: TGTGCCAGCAGTCCCATACAGGGGTACAATGAGCAGTTCTTC. Amino acids: CASSPIQGYNEQFF. The V and J genes are TRBV28 and TRBJ2-1; 7 bases align to TRBD1. Germline CDR1 and CDR2: MDHEN and SYDVKM. Trimming cost V 5 bases and J 4 bases; bases outside gene matches: 5. The CDR3 has 14 amino acids.

There are many counts of this clonotype. The genes are TRBV7-9 and TRBJ1-1; the match to TRBD1 covers 9 bases. Per the germline V gene, CDR1 is SEHNR and CDR2 is FQNEAQ (reference sequence). J gave up 2 bases and V 8 bases, and 6 bases lay outside the gene matches. The CDR3 is 14 residues long. The CDR3 nucleotides read TGTGCCAGCCTCCGGGACAGGGCCAACACTGAAGCTTTCTTT. Its translation: CASLRDRANTEAFF.

The gene calls are TRBV4-3 and TRBJ1-4; 8 nucleotides line up with TRBD1. Losses at the gene ends were 4 bases for V and 10 bases for J; bases not matched to a gene: 8. The CDR3 has 14 residues. Germline V gene lookup returns CDR1 LGHNA and CDR2 YSLEER. The CDR3 region is CASSLQGQGRKLFF. The CDR3 DNA reads as TGCGCCAGCAGCCTCCAAGGACAGGGAAGAAAACTGTTTTTT.

The V call is TRBV12-3 or TRBV12-4, the J call TRBJ1-6, with D possibly TRBD1 on 5 matching bases. V dropped 3 bases and J dropped 6 bases, with 9 bases sitting between them. This CDR3 is 14 amino acids long. Written as DNA, the CDR3 is TGTGCCAGCAGTTTGGGACTGCTTAATTCACCCCTCCACTTT. Amino acid sequence: CASSLGLLNSPLHF.

This clonotype has more than one count but fewer than ten. V gene TRBV12-3 or TRBV12-4 combines with J gene TRBJ2-5; D not resolved. V lost 6 bases to trimming and J lost 5 bases, with 13 bases between them. CDR3 size: 13 residues. CDR3 region: CASSYTFSETQYF. CDR3 nucleotide sequence: TGTGCCAGCAGCTACACGTTCTCGGAGACCCAGTACTTC.